Sequencing of this TCR beta chain was carried out in a study of CD8+ T cells in alopecia areata (dated by TCRdb to the late 2010s). Describing the broader study: Treated patients were enrolled in an open-label pilot trial of oral tofacitinib at 5 to 10 mg twice daily for moderate-to-severe alopecia areata. Patients received tofacitinib for 6 to 18 months and were then followed off drug for 6 months to check for delayed response and recurrence. In treated patients, disease severity was measured using the SALT score, which gives the percentage of scalp surface area affected. In both human patients and the C3H/HeJ mouse model, the study applied high-throughput TCRbeta sequencing to look at T cell clonal expansion in alopecia areata. Scalp tissue and sorted CD4+ and CD8+ peripheral blood T cells from patchy and totalis/universalis alopecia areata patients and from healthy controls were covered by human TCRbeta sequencing. Tofacitinib-treated patients had biopsies at baseline and at 4 and 24 weeks of treatment, with a later scalp biopsy in several patients. Clonality in the scalp was compared among normal scalp (n=4), patchy alopecia areata scalp (n=8), and alopecia totalis/universalis scalp (n=8). RNA came from the PAXgene miRNA kit for fixed scalp, the miRNeasy kit for PBMCs, and the RNeasy kit for mouse skin. Amplification of TCRbeta CDR3 regions was done by immunoSEQ multiplex PCR using 35 Vbeta forward primers and 13 Jbeta reverse primers. Results the study describes overall, beyond this receptor: Many expanded lesional clones were found to persist in scalp and blood during tofacitinib treatment, and relapse after treatment cessation may be partly explained by this persistence. Compared with normal scalp, lesional scalp had higher clonality and more expanded CD8+ clones, particularly in alopecia totalis/universalis, a pattern that suggests antigenic drive. Unlike mouse skin, where gammadelta T cells dominate, normal human skin contains resident alphabeta T cells that get sequenced too, which complicates analysis of the scalp TCR repertoire. Scalp clonality and the number of expanded CD8+ clones among the top 100 scalp clones were significantly decreased by tofacitinib. TCR sequences shared between patients were less clear than in mice, possibly partly because of HLA diversity in the patient population. The treated cohort was small, with a single nonresponder, so links between baseline CD8+ expansion and response need larger studies.

The library came from the immunoSEQ multiplex PCR assay. To provide template for TCR sequencing, every sample had RNA extracted and reverse transcribed into cDNA. First-strand cDNA was synthesized using SuperScript III with a 2:1 mix of oligo-dT and random hexamers. A synthetic immune receptor repertoire was used to assess amplification bias, and residual bias was removed computationally. The authors processed their data as follows. Raw reads were preprocessed for error removal, and CDR3 was defined according to IMGT conventions as running from the conserved cysteine to phenylalanine. Clonality was computed by normalizing Shannon entropy by log2 of the number of productive unique TCRs and subtracting the result from 1. Whether each scalp clone was CD4 or CD8 was inferred by checking scalp TCRbeta sequences against the CD4 and CD8 repertoires from sorted blood. This immuneACCESS table, as held by TCRdb, lists in-frame sequences with V and J called but not all clones. Of the missing ones, under half trace to an unresolved V gene in checked studies; the others have no known cause. Clonal size and the V and J genes are those of that table, whereas D and trimming came from the DNA. The sample has roughly 190,000 clones on record, about three fifths of them singletons. The leading ten clones occupy approximately 3.3% of the sample.

The germline ends are 14 bases apart after V is trimmed by 5 bases and J by 0 bases. The CDR1 and CDR2 encoded by the germline V gene (reference sequence) are MNHEY and SMNVEV. The CDR3 runs 17 residues from the cysteine to the phenylalanine. Only the CDR3 part of the read is kept: 51 bases, read in frame from the first base. Taken with the paper, the label for time point translates to: less than five weeks on oral tofacitinib. The treatment or condition label for this specimen denotes: oral pan-JAK inhibitor, 5-10 mg twice daily. From alopecia areata patients, peripheral blood was collected along with lesional scalp punch biopsies. PBMCs were isolated by density centrifugation and stained for CD3, CD4 and CD8, and CD4+ and CD8+ T cells were sorted on a FACSAria. Comment on this clone: Its antigen specificity is not known. Base quality data are lacking; no much larger clone is found one base away.

The rearrangement combines TRBV27 with TRBJ2-6, with TRBD2 as a weak D call on 6 bases. The receptor was isolated from a human donor with alopecia areata. Sequences were derived from CD4+ T cells sorted from blood, sampled at week 4, from a patient treated with tofacitinib. For the CDR3, the sequence is CASSIRLGISGANVLTF. In nucleotide form, the sequence is TGTGCCAGCAGTATCAGACTAGGAATCTCTGGGGCCAACGTCCTGACTTTC.